The 4 T cell receptor beta chains below come from one sample, sequenced in a study of cytomegalovirus exposure and HLA in healthy donors. 13 Jbeta primers and 60 Vbeta primers were used for the PCR. Here immunoSEQ multiplex PCR was the method, and the copy in TCRdb shows in-frame clones only, minus some. The table includes 150,000 to 200,000 clones, 75% to 90% detected once. Source material: PBMCs. The receptor source for this set is a woman between 18 and 29 years old in good health and CMV-seronegative.

The chain joins TRBV9 to TRBJ1-2; 8 bases line up with TRBD1. The CDR3 is made up of 16 amino acids. Germline CDR1 is SGDLS and CDR2 is YYNGEE. The junction had 13 bases not matched to a gene; V was cut back by 4 bases and J by 5 bases. The CDR3 sequence is CASSPPSGQGFYGYTF. DNA of the CDR3: TGTGCCAGCAGCCCCCCCTCCGGACAGGGTTTTTATGGCTACACCTTC. Filled out from reference TRBV9 and TRBJ1-2, the complete variable domain reads DSGVTQTPKHLITATGQRVTLRCSPRSGDLSVYWYQQSLDQGLQFLIQYYNGEERAKGNILERFSAQQFPDLHSELNLSSLELGDSALYFCASSPPSGQGFYGYTFGSGTRLTVV.

The V call is TRBV28, the J call TRBJ1-4; a possible D gene is TRBD1 (6 bases). V was clipped by 1 base and J by 3 bases, with 9 bases between them. The CDR3 runs 15 residues. The germline V gene encodes CDR1 MDHEN and CDR2 SYDVKM. The CDR3 DNA reads TGTGCCAGCAGTTTATCCCAGGGGTCTAATGAAAAACTGTTTTTT. It translates to CASSLSQGSNEKLFF. Complete variable domain (other parts from reference TRBV28 and TRBJ1-4): DVKVTQSSRYLVKRTGEKVFLECVQDMDHENMFWYRQDPGLGLRLIYFSYDVKMKEKGDIPEGYSVSREKKERFSLILESASTNQTSMYLCASSLSQGSNEKLFFGSGTQLSVL.

This clone has just a few counts. CDR3 nucleotide sequence: TGTGCCAGCAGTGAATCGGTTGGAGGGGCAACTAATGAAAAACTGTTTTTT. Translation gives CASSESVGGATNEKLFF. The chain recombines TRBV6-1 with TRBJ1-4; weak D call: TRBD1 (5 bases). V dropped 2 bases and J dropped 0 bases, with 13 bases sitting between them. Per germline, CDR1 MNHNS and CDR2 SASEGT. This CDR3 spans 17 amino acids.

The chain combines TRBV6-5 with TRBJ1-1; D ambiguous. Trimming left V 2 bases short and J 5 bases short, with 15 bases between. This CDR3 spans 15 amino acids. Germline V gene lookup returns CDR1 MNHEY and CDR2 SVGAGI. The CDR3 loop reads CASSYEWGGGTEAFF. CDR3 sequence (DNA): TGTGCCAGCAGTTACGAGTGGGGTGGAGGAACTGAAGCTTTCTTT.